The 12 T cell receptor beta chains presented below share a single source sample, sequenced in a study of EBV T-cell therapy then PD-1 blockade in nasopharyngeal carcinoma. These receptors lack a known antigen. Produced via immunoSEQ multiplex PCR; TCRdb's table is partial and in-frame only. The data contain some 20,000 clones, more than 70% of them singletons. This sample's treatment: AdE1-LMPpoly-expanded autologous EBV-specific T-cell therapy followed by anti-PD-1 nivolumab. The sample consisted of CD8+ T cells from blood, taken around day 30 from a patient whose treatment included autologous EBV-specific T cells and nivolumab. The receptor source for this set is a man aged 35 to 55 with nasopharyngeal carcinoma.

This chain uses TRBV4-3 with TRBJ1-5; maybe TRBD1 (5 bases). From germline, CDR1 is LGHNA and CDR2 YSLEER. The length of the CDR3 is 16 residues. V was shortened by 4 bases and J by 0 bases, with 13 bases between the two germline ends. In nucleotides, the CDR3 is TGCGCCAGCAGCCCAGACCCCAGGGTTAGCAATCAGCCCCAGCATTTT. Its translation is CASSPDPRVSNQPQHF.

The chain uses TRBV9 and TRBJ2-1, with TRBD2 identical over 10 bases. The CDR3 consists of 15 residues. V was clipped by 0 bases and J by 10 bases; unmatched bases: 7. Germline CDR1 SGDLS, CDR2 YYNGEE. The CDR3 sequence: CASSVAAASGREQFF. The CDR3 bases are TGTGCCAGCAGCGTAGCTGCGGCTAGCGGGAGAGAGCAGTTCTTC.

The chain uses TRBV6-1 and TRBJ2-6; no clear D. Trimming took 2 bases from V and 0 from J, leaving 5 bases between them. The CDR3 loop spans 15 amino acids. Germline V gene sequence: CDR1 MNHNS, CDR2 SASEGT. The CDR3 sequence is CASSEHSSGANVLTF. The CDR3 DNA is TGTGCCAGCAGTGAACACAGCTCTGGGGCCAACGTCCTGACTTTC.

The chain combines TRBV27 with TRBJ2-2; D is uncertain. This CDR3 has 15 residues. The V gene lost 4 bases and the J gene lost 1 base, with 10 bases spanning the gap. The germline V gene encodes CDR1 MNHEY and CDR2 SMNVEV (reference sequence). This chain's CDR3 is CASSWSLVNTGELFF. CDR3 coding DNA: TGTGCCAGCAGTTGGAGCCTAGTGAACACCGGGGAGCTGTTTTTT.

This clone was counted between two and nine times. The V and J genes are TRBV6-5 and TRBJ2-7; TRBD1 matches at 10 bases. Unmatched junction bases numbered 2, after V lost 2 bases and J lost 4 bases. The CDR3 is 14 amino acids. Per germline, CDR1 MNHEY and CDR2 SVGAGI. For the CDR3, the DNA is TGTGCCAGCAGTTACATGGACAGGGGGTACGAGCAGTACTTC. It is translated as CASSYMDRGYEQYF.

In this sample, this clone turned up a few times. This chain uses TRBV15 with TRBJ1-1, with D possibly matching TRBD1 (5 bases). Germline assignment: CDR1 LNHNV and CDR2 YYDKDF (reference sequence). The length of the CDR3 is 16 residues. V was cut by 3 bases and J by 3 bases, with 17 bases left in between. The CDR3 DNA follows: TGTGCCACCAGCAGCTTCCGGGGGGGGGTGGACACTGAAGCTTTCTTT. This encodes CATSSFRGGVDTEAFF.

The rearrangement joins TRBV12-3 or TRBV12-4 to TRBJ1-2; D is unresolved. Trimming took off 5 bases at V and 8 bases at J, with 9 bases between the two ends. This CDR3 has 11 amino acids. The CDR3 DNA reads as TGTGCCAGCAGTACGGGGTTGGGCTACACCTTC. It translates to CASSTGLGYTF.

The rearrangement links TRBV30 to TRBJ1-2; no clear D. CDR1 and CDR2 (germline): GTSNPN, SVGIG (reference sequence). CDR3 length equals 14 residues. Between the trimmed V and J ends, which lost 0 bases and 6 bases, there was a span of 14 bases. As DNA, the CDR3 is TGTGCCTGGAGTGTATTCCGGGGAGGGAATGGCTACACCTTC. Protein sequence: CAWSVFRGGNGYTF.

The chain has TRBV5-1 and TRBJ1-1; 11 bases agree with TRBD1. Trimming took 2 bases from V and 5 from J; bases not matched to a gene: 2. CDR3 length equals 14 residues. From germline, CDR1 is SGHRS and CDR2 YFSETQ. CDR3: CASSFGTGGTEAFF. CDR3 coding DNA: TGCGCCAGCAGCTTCGGGACAGGGGGAACTGAAGCTTTCTTT.

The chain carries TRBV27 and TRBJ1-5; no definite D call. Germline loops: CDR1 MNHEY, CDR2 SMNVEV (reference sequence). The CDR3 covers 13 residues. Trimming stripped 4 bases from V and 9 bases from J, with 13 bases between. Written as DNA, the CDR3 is TGTGCCAGCAGTTACGGGTTCAAGCGGCCCCAGCATTTT. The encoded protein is CASSYGFKRPQHF.

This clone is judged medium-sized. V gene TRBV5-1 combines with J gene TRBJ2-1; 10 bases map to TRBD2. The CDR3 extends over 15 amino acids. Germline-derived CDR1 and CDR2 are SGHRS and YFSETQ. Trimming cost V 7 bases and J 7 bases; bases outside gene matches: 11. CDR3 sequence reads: CASSGGLAGENEQFF. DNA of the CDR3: TGCGCCAGCTCCGGTGGGCTAGCGGGGGAGAATGAGCAGTTCTTC. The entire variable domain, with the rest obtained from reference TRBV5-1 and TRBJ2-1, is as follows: KAGVTQTPRYLIKTRGQQVTLSCSPISGHRSVSWYQQTPGQGLQFLFEYFSETQRNKGNFPGRFSGRQFSNSRSEMNVSTLELGDSALYLCASSGGLAGENEQFFGPGTRLTVL.

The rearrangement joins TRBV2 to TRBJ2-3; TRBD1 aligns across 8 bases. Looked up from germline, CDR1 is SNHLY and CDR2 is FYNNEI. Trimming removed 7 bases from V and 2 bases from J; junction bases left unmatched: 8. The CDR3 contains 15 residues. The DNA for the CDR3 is TGTGCCAGCACGCAAAACAGGGGGTCCACAGATACGCAGTATTTT. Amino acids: CASTQNRGSTDTQYF.